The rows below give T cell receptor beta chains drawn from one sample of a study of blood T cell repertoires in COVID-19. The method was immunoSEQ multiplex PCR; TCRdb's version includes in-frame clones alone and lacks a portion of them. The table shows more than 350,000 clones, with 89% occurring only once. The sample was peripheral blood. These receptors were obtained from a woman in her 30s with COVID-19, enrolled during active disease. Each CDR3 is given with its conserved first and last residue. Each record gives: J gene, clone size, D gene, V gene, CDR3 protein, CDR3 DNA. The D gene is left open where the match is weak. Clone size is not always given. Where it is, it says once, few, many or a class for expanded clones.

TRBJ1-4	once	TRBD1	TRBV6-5	CASSYRGPNEKLFF	TGTGCCAGCAGCTACAGGGGGCCGAATGAAAAACTGTTTTTT
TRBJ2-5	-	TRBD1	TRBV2	CASSGWTGEETQYF	TGTGCCAGCAGTGGCTGGACAGGGGAAGAGACCCAGTACTTC
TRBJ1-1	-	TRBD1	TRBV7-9	CASSHWDSQNTEAFF	TGTGCCAGCAGCCACTGGGACAGCCAGAACACTGAAGCTTTCTTT
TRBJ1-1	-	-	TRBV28	CASSSLSGRTEAFF	TGTGCCAGCAGTTCCCTCTCAGGGCGAACTGAAGCTTTCTTT
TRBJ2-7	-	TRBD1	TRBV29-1	CSVDQGAPYEQYF	TGCAGCGTTGACCAGGGGGCCCCCTACGAGCAGTACTTC
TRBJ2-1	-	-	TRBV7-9	CASSLGRTQQFF	TGTGCCAGCAGCTTAGGCAGGACTCAGCAGTTCTTC
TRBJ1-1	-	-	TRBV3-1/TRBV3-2	CASRRGGNTEAFF	TGTGCCAGCCGGAGAGGGGGTAACACTGAAGCTTTCTTT
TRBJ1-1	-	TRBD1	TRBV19	CASSMWFLGQGGSEAFF	TGTGCCAGTAGTATGTGGTTTTTGGGACAGGGTGGATCTGAAGCTTTCTTT
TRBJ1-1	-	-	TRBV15	CATSRVSDGGTEAFF	TGTGCCACCAGCAGAGTTTCCGACGGGGGCACTGAAGCTTTCTTT
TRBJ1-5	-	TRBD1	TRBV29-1	CSVATGGGNQPQHF	TGCAGCGTAGCGACAGGGGGCGGCAATCAGCCCCAGCATTTT
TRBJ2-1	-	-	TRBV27	CASSPREGAGSGQFF	TGTGCCAGCAGTCCCCGGGAGGGGGCGGGTTCAGGGCAGTTCTTC
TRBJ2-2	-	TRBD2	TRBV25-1	CASSEPGLADTGELFF	TGTGCCAGCAGTGAGCCGGGACTAGCGGACACCGGGGAGCTGTTTTTT
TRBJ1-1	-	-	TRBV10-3	CAISDIWQGLRNTEAFF	TGTGCCATCAGTGATATATGGCAGGGACTTAGGAACACTGAAGCTTTCTTT
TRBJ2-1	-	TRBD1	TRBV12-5	CASGLGQGTYNEQFF	TGTGCTAGTGGTTTGGGACAGGGGACCTACAATGAGCAGTTCTTC
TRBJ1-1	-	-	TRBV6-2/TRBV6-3	CASSYPGWRAFTEAFF	TGTGCCAGCAGTTATCCCGGGTGGCGGGCATTCACTGAAGCTTTCTTT
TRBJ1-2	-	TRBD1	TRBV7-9	CASSLMGQGARSF	TGTGCCAGCAGCTTAATGGGACAGGGGGCGCGGTCCTTC
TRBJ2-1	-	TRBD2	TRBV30	CAWSVWASGSSYNEQFF	TGTGCCTGGAGTGTATGGGCTAGCGGGTCATCCTACAATGAGCAGTTCTTC
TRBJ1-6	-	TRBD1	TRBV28	CASSRDSSNSPLHF	TGTGCCAGCAGTCGGGACAGCTCAAATTCACCCCTCCACTTT
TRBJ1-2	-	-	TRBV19	CASSPTTVFYGYTF	TGTGCCAGTAGTCCCACGACAGTTTTCTATGGCTACACCTTC
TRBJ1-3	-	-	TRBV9	CASSSTAGRGNTIYF	TGTGCCAGCAGCTCCACGGCAGGGCGCGGAAACACCATATATTTT
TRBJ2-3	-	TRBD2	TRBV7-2	CASSLKWIGGGPSTDTQYF	TGTGCCAGCAGCTTAAAGTGGATCGGGGGGGGCCCGAGCACAGATACGCAGTATTTT
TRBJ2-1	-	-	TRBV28	CASSNQGWQFF	TGTGCCAGCAGCAACCAGGGGTGGCAGTTCTTC
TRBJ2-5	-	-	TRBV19	CASSQAGSGETQYF	TGTGCCAGTAGTCAGGCGGGGAGTGGGGAGACCCAGTACTTC
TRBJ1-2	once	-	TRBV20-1	CSARSYGYTF	TGCAGTGCTAGATCATATGGCTACACCTTC
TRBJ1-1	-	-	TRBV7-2	CASSSGTPGGTEAFF	TGTGCCAGCAGCTCCGGGACTCCCGGGGGCACTGAAGCTTTCTTT
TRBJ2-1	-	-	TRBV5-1	CASSLVGASDYNEQFF	TGCGCCAGCAGCTTGGTAGGGGCTTCGGACTACAATGAGCAGTTCTTC
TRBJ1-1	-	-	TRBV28	CASTNRRRGASYEAFF	TGTGCCAGCACCAATCGCCGACGGGGGGCCTCGTATGAAGCTTTCTTT
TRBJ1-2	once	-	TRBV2	CASSELPGNAYGYTF	TGTGCCAGCAGTGAACTCCCAGGGAACGCGTATGGCTACACCTTC
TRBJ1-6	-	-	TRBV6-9	CASSKRPTGDNSPLHF	TGTGCCAGCAGCAAGAGACCGACAGGAGATAATTCACCCCTCCACTTT
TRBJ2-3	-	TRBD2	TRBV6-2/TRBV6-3	CASSTLAGVRADTQYF	TGTGCCAGCAGTACCTTAGCGGGAGTCAGGGCAGATACGCAGTATTTT
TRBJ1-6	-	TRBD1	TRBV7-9	CASSFLGDRNYNSPLHF	TGTGCCAGCAGCTTCTTGGGGGACAGAAACTATAATTCACCCCTCCACTTT
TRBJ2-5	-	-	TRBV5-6	CASSSITQGRETQYF	TGTGCCAGCAGCTCTATCACACAGGGAAGAGAGACCCAGTACTTC
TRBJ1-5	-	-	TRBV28	CASNYRDAQPQHF	TGTGCCAGCAATTATCGAGATGCGCAGCCCCAGCATTTT
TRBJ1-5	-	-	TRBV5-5	CASSLESGQGTPQHF	TGTGCCAGCAGCTTGGAGTCAGGACAAGGAACGCCCCAGCATTTT
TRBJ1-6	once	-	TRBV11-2	CASSLSVRAYYNSPLHF	TGTGCCAGCAGTTTAAGTGTCAGGGCCTACTATAATTCACCCCTCCACTTT
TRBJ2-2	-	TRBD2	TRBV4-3	CASTSGGAFTGELFF	TGCGCCAGCACTAGCGGGGGGGCGTTTACCGGGGAGCTGTTTTTT
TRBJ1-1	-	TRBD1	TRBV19	CASSMRAGGITEAFF	TGTGCCAGTAGTATGAGGGCAGGGGGAATCACTGAAGCTTTCTTT
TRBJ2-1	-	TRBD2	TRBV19	CASRLAGYNEQFF	TGTGCCAGTAGGTTAGCGGGATACAATGAGCAGTTCTTC
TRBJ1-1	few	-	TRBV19	CASRALTGGGTEAFF	TGTGCCAGTAGGGCCTTAACAGGAGGAGGGACTGAAGCTTTCTTT
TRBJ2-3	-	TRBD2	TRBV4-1	CASSQPGTSLDTQYF	TGCGCCAGCAGCCAACCAGGGACTAGTTTGGATACGCAGTATTTT
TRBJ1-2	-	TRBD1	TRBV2	CASSDRDREHYGYTF	TGTGCCAGCAGTGATAGGGACAGGGAACACTATGGCTACACCTTC